This is a list of T cell receptor beta chains from one sample in a study of technical replicates of blood from several donors. The assay was immunoSEQ multiplex PCR, and TCRdb's table has in-frame clones only and misses some. Here the sample spans more than 90,000 clones, around 96% being singletons. Material: T cells isolated from PBMCs. The receptors were sampled from a human donor in good health. The CDR3 runs from the conserved cysteine through the conserved F or W. The order of the fields is D gene, V gene, CDR3 length, clone size, J gene, CDR3 DNA, CDR3 protein. A D gene is named only where the DNA matches it firmly. Size is stated for part of the rows, as once, few or many counts, or as a class when the clone is expanded.

D gene: NA
V gene: TRBV30
CDR3 length: 12
clone size: NA
J gene: TRBJ2-7
CDR3 DNA: TGTGCCTGGAGCGGGACTCCCTACGAGCAGTACTTC
CDR3 protein: CAWSGTPYEQYF

D gene: NA
V gene: TRBV7-8
CDR3 length: 14
clone size: NA
J gene: TRBJ1-5
CDR3 DNA: TGTGCCAGCAGCTTATCGGGGGAGGATCAGCCCCAGCATTTT
CDR3 protein: CASSLSGEDQPQHF

D gene: NA
V gene: TRBV27
CDR3 length: 14
clone size: NA
J gene: TRBJ2-5
CDR3 DNA: TGTGCCAGCAGTTTCAGGGCCACCCAAGAGACCCAGTACTTC
CDR3 protein: CASSFRATQETQYF

D gene: NA
V gene: TRBV7-9
CDR3 length: 16
clone size: NA
J gene: TRBJ1-4
CDR3 DNA: TGTGCCAGCAGCTTAGCTCGACAGGCCCCTAATGAAAAACTGTTTTTT
CDR3 protein: CASSLARQAPNEKLFF

D gene: TRBD1
V gene: TRBV4-2
CDR3 length: 13
clone size: NA
J gene: TRBJ1-1
CDR3 DNA: TGTGCCAGCAGCTTGGACAGGGACCCTGAAGCTTTCTTT
CDR3 protein: CASSLDRDPEAFF

D gene: TRBD2
V gene: TRBV10-3
CDR3 length: 12
clone size: NA
J gene: TRBJ2-7
CDR3 DNA: TGTGCCACCCTAGCGGGAGAGGGGGAGCAGTACTTC
CDR3 protein: CATLAGEGEQYF

D gene: NA
V gene: TRBV29-1
CDR3 length: 15
clone size: NA
J gene: TRBJ2-3
CDR3 DNA: TGCAGCGTTGAGGGGGGGGCGGGCTACACAGATACGCAGTATTTT
CDR3 protein: CSVEGGAGYTDTQYF

D gene: TRBD2
V gene: TRBV9
CDR3 length: 16
clone size: NA
J gene: TRBJ2-1
CDR3 DNA: TGTGCCAGCAGCGTAGAGGGACTAGCGGTACCCAGTGAGCAGTTCTTC
CDR3 protein: CASSVEGLAVPSEQFF

D gene: NA
V gene: TRBV27
CDR3 length: 13
clone size: NA
J gene: TRBJ1-2
CDR3 DNA: TGTGCCAGCAGTTTAGGACAGAACTATGGCTACACCTTC
CDR3 protein: CASSLGQNYGYTF

D gene: NA
V gene: TRBV2
CDR3 length: 13
clone size: few
J gene: TRBJ1-1
CDR3 DNA: TGTGCCAGCAGTGAGTACACGAACACTGAAGCTTTCTTT
CDR3 protein: CASSEYTNTEAFF

D gene: NA
V gene: TRBV7-8
CDR3 length: 13
clone size: NA
J gene: TRBJ2-5
CDR3 DNA: TGTGCCAGCAGCCCCGGCAGGGAAGAGACCCAGTACTTC
CDR3 protein: CASSPGREETQYF

D gene: TRBD1
V gene: TRBV29-1
CDR3 length: 12
clone size: NA
J gene: TRBJ1-1
CDR3 DNA: TGCAGTTTAAGAGGGGGCGGCGCTGAAGCTTTCTTT
CDR3 protein: CSLRGGGAEAFF

D gene: NA
V gene: TRBV13
CDR3 length: 12
clone size: NA
J gene: TRBJ2-7
CDR3 DNA: TGTGCCAGCAGCTTAGCAGGGCGCGAGCAGTACTTC
CDR3 protein: CASSLAGREQYF

D gene: NA
V gene: TRBV12-2
CDR3 length: 17
clone size: NA
J gene: TRBJ1-2
CDR3 DNA: TGTGCAAGTCGCCAAGACTGGAGAGGTCTTCTCGCCTATGGCTACACCTTC
CDR3 protein: CASRQDWRGLLAYGYTF

D gene: TRBD2
V gene: TRBV28
CDR3 length: 17
clone size: NA
J gene: TRBJ2-5
CDR3 DNA: TGTGCCATTTCTAACGGACTAGCGGTGCCGTTAGAAGAGACCCAGTACTTC
CDR3 protein: CAISNGLAVPLEETQYF

D gene: NA
V gene: TRBV9
CDR3 length: 16
clone size: NA
J gene: TRBJ2-3
CDR3 DNA: TGTGCCAGCAGCTCACATGGCGGGGAACCCACAGATACGCAGTATTTT
CDR3 protein: CASSSHGGEPTDTQYF

D gene: NA
V gene: TRBV21-1
CDR3 length: 15
clone size: NA
J gene: TRBJ1-2
CDR3 DNA: TGTGCCAGCAGCAAAACAGGGGACGCTAACTATGGCTACACCTTC
CDR3 protein: CASSKTGDANYGYTF

D gene: TRBD1
V gene: TRBV30
CDR3 length: 16
clone size: NA
J gene: TRBJ2-2
CDR3 DNA: TGTGCCTGGAGTACAATGGACAGGGGCATCACCGGGGAGCTGTTTTTT
CDR3 protein: CAWSTMDRGITGELFF

D gene: NA
V gene: TRBV29-1
CDR3 length: 13
clone size: NA
J gene: TRBJ1-1
CDR3 DNA: TGCAGCGTTGAAGAACAGTCGGACACTGAAGCTTTCTTT
CDR3 protein: CSVEEQSDTEAFF

D gene: TRBD1
V gene: TRBV6-5
CDR3 length: 15
clone size: NA
J gene: TRBJ1-5
CDR3 DNA: TGTGCCAGCAGCGTCACAGGGGGGGGCAATCAGCCCCAGCATTTT
CDR3 protein: CASSVTGGGNQPQHF

D gene: TRBD2
V gene: TRBV7-9
CDR3 length: 15
clone size: NA
J gene: TRBJ2-2
CDR3 DNA: TGTGCCAGCAGCGATCTAGCGGGTGGCACCGGGGAGCTGTTTTTT
CDR3 protein: CASSDLAGGTGELFF

D gene: NA
V gene: TRBV5-1
CDR3 length: 12
clone size: NA
J gene: TRBJ2-5
CDR3 DNA: TGCGCCAGCAGCTTGGACAAGGAGACCCAGTACTTC
CDR3 protein: CASSLDKETQYF

D gene: NA
V gene: TRBV5-1
CDR3 length: 15
clone size: NA
J gene: TRBJ1-1
CDR3 DNA: TGCGCCAGCAGCTTGGACCAACAGGTACTCACTGAAGCTTTCTTT
CDR3 protein: CASSLDQQVLTEAFF

D gene: TRBD2
V gene: TRBV7-3
CDR3 length: 14
clone size: NA
J gene: TRBJ2-2
CDR3 DNA: TGTGCCAGCAGCTCCGGGACTAGCATGGGGGAGCTGTTTTTT
CDR3 protein: CASSSGTSMGELFF

D gene: NA
V gene: TRBV15
CDR3 length: 14
clone size: NA
J gene: TRBJ1-5
CDR3 DNA: TGTGCCACCAGCTACGACAGTGTATATCAGCCCCAGCATTTT
CDR3 protein: CATSYDSVYQPQHF

D gene: TRBD1
V gene: TRBV7-6
CDR3 length: 17
clone size: NA
J gene: TRBJ2-3
CDR3 DNA: TGTGCCAGCAGCTCCCCGAGGACAGGGACGTATTCAGATACGCAGTATTTT
CDR3 protein: CASSSPRTGTYSDTQYF

D gene: NA
V gene: TRBV30
CDR3 length: 13
clone size: NA
J gene: TRBJ1-2
CDR3 DNA: TGTGCCTGGATGGAGGGGACCGGTTATGGCTACACCTTC
CDR3 protein: CAWMEGTGYGYTF

D gene: NA
V gene: TRBV29-1
CDR3 length: 13
clone size: NA
J gene: TRBJ1-1
CDR3 DNA: TGCAGCGTTGTCCGGGACATGTATACTGAAGCTTTCTTT
CDR3 protein: CSVVRDMYTEAFF

D gene: TRBD1
V gene: TRBV13
CDR3 length: 15
clone size: NA
J gene: TRBJ2-7
CDR3 DNA: TGTGCCAGCAGCTTTTTGCGACAGGGTTCCTACGAGCAGTACTTC
CDR3 protein: CASSFLRQGSYEQYF

D gene: NA
V gene: TRBV14
CDR3 length: 18
clone size: NA
J gene: TRBJ2-3
CDR3 DNA: TGTGCCAGCAGCCAAGAGGTTTCGAGTAGTGGGCCTGGGGATACGCAGTATTTT
CDR3 protein: CASSQEVSSSGPGDTQYF

D gene: NA
V gene: TRBV9
CDR3 length: 14
clone size: NA
J gene: TRBJ2-7
CDR3 DNA: TGTGCCAGCAGCGTAAAGGCTAGCCGAGACGAGCAGTACTTC
CDR3 protein: CASSVKASRDEQYF

D gene: NA
V gene: TRBV10-2
CDR3 length: 15
clone size: once
J gene: TRBJ2-7
CDR3 DNA: TGCGCCAGCAGTGAGTCAATGGGACTCATTTACGAGCAGTACTTC
CDR3 protein: CASSESMGLIYEQYF

D gene: NA
V gene: TRBV18
CDR3 length: 12
clone size: NA
J gene: TRBJ2-7
CDR3 DNA: TGTGCCAGCTCGTCTGCGTCCTACGAGCAGTACTTC
CDR3 protein: CASSSASYEQYF

D gene: TRBD1
V gene: TRBV5-6
CDR3 length: 16
clone size: NA
J gene: TRBJ1-1
CDR3 DNA: TGTGCCAGCAGCTTGGACAGGGGAACTAGGAACACTGAAGCTTTCTTT
CDR3 protein: CASSLDRGTRNTEAFF

D gene: NA
V gene: TRBV6-7
CDR3 length: 14
clone size: NA
J gene: TRBJ2-6
CDR3 DNA: TGTGCCAGCACGCAGGGGCTAGGGGCCAACGTCCTGACTTTC
CDR3 protein: CASTQGLGANVLTF

D gene: NA
V gene: TRBV19
CDR3 length: 12
clone size: NA
J gene: TRBJ2-1
CDR3 DNA: TGTGCCAGTAGTCAGGGCCCCAATGAGCAGTTCTTC
CDR3 protein: CASSQGPNEQFF

D gene: NA
V gene: TRBV19
CDR3 length: 13
clone size: NA
J gene: TRBJ1-2
CDR3 DNA: TGTGCCAGTAGTTACGGAGCTAACTATGGCTACACCTTC
CDR3 protein: CASSYGANYGYTF

D gene: TRBD1
V gene: TRBV27
CDR3 length: 15
clone size: NA
J gene: TRBJ2-7
CDR3 DNA: TGTGCCAGCAGTTCGACAGGGGGGAATCTCTACGAGCAGTACTTC
CDR3 protein: CASSSTGGNLYEQYF

D gene: NA
V gene: TRBV4-2
CDR3 length: 15
clone size: NA
J gene: TRBJ1-3
CDR3 DNA: TGTGCCAGCAGCCAAGAAGGAGCTTCTGGAAACACCATATATTTT
CDR3 protein: CASSQEGASGNTIYF

D gene: TRBD2
V gene: TRBV27
CDR3 length: 17
clone size: NA
J gene: TRBJ2-1
CDR3 DNA: TGTGCCAGCAGTTTCGGACTAGCGGGCCTCTCCTACAATGAGCAGTTCTTC
CDR3 protein: CASSFGLAGLSYNEQFF

D gene: TRBD1
V gene: TRBV7-8
CDR3 length: 14
clone size: NA
J gene: TRBJ2-3
CDR3 DNA: TGTGCCACCCCCGGGACAGGGGGCGGAGATACGCAGTATTTT
CDR3 protein: CATPGTGGGDTQYF

D gene: NA
V gene: TRBV25-1
CDR3 length: 14
clone size: NA
J gene: TRBJ1-5
CDR3 DNA: TGTGCCAGCAGTGCCACAGGTTTCAATCAGCCCCAGCATTTT
CDR3 protein: CASSATGFNQPQHF

D gene: NA
V gene: TRBV6-1
CDR3 length: 15
clone size: NA
J gene: TRBJ1-3
CDR3 DNA: TGTGCCAGCAGTTTCCCCGTCGGCTCTGGAAACACCATATATTTT
CDR3 protein: CASSFPVGSGNTIYF

D gene: TRBD1
V gene: TRBV15
CDR3 length: 13
clone size: NA
J gene: TRBJ2-3
CDR3 DNA: TGTGCCACCAGCGGCCGGACAGGGGATACGCAGTATTTT
CDR3 protein: CATSGRTGDTQYF

D gene: NA
V gene: TRBV9
CDR3 length: 14
clone size: NA
J gene: TRBJ1-3
CDR3 DNA: TGTGCCAGCAGCGTAGCCGGTTCTGGAAACACCATATATTTT
CDR3 protein: CASSVAGSGNTIYF

D gene: TRBD1
V gene: TRBV19
CDR3 length: 14
clone size: NA
J gene: TRBJ1-1
CDR3 DNA: TGTGCCAGTAGTAGGGACAGCTTTCGCACTGAAGCTTTCTTT
CDR3 protein: CASSRDSFRTEAFF

D gene: TRBD1
V gene: TRBV19
CDR3 length: 14
clone size: few
J gene: TRBJ1-1
CDR3 DNA: TGTGCCAGTCTAGACAGGGGGAAGAACACTGAAGCTTTCTTT
CDR3 protein: CASLDRGKNTEAFF

D gene: NA
V gene: TRBV5-6
CDR3 length: 15
clone size: NA
J gene: TRBJ1-1
CDR3 DNA: TGTGCCAGCAGCCCCCTAGACCGTACTAACACTGAAGCTTTCTTT
CDR3 protein: CASSPLDRTNTEAFF

D gene: TRBD1
V gene: TRBV6-1
CDR3 length: 16
clone size: NA
J gene: TRBJ2-3
CDR3 DNA: TGTGCCAGCAGTGATGGGACAGGGGATTTAGGAGATACGCAGTATTTT
CDR3 protein: CASSDGTGDLGDTQYF

D gene: TRBD2
V gene: TRBV15
CDR3 length: 17
clone size: NA
J gene: TRBJ2-7
CDR3 DNA: TGTGCCACCAGCAGAGAAGGGACTAGCGGGACAAATTACGAGCAGTACTTC
CDR3 protein: CATSREGTSGTNYEQYF

D gene: TRBD1
V gene: TRBV5-1
CDR3 length: 14
clone size: NA
J gene: TRBJ1-5
CDR3 DNA: TGCGCCAGCAGCTTGGAGGCAGGGGGCAAGCCCCAGCATTTT
CDR3 protein: CASSLEAGGKPQHF

D gene: NA
V gene: TRBV29-1
CDR3 length: 11
clone size: NA
J gene: TRBJ2-7
CDR3 DNA: TGCAGCGTTGGATATGAGGGCGAGCAGTACTTC
CDR3 protein: CSVGYEGEQYF

D gene: NA
V gene: TRBV5-4
CDR3 length: 13
clone size: NA
J gene: TRBJ1-5
CDR3 DNA: TGTGCCAGCAGCTTGGACAGGAATCAGCCCCAGCATTTT
CDR3 protein: CASSLDRNQPQHF

D gene: NA
V gene: TRBV6-5
CDR3 length: 13
clone size: once
J gene: TRBJ2-6
CDR3 DNA: TGTGCCAGCAGGCAGCCGGGAGCCAACGTCCTGACTTTC
CDR3 protein: CASRQPGANVLTF